One and the same sample provided the 2 T cell receptor beta chains below, sequenced in a study of PD-L1 blockade in urothelial cancer. Clones were sequenced by immunoSEQ multiplex PCR, and TCRdb holds only the in-frame ones, with some missing. The sample has some 53,000 clones, roughly 75% seen once. Time point described: pretreatment peripheral blood. Sample: PBMCs, taken around atezolizumab (anti-PD-L1) treatment. These receptors were collected from a man in his sixties or seventies with urothelial cancer.

This chain connects TRBV7-2 to TRBJ1-1; D is possibly TRBD1 (5 bases). Germline-derived CDR1 and CDR2 are SGHTA and FQGNSA. V lost 2 bases, J lost 0 bases, and 7 bases lay in between. This CDR3 contains 14 residues. CDR3 nucleotide sequence: TGTGCCAGCAGCTTATCAGGGATGAACACTGAAGCTTTCTTT. It codes for CASSLSGMNTEAFF.

The V call is TRBV7-2, the J call TRBJ1-5, with D perhaps matching TRBD1 (6 bases). Per germline, CDR1 SGHTA and CDR2 FQGNSA. V was shortened by 5 bases and J by 4 bases, with 12 bases between the two germline ends. The CDR3 totals 14 residues. In nucleotides, the CDR3 is TGTGCCAGCAGCCCAACCAGGGGAAATCAGCCCCAGCATTTT. This encodes CASSPTRGNQPQHF.